The present TCR beta chain was sequenced within a study of blood T cell repertoires in COVID-19. For the study at large: COVID-19 samples, acute and convalescent, were from the United States, Italy and Spain. Sources were T cells, B-cell-depleted T cells, or PBMCs; the material itself was cDNA or gDNA.

Per germline, CDR1 LGHDT and CDR2 YNNKEL (reference sequence). V lost 4 bases and J lost 4; bases outside the gene matches: 3. There are 14 residues in the CDR3. This clone was recorded only once. Enrolment of Seattle patients took place during active infection, and they were followed longitudinally. The authors' processing: Estimates of nucleated cell counts were drawn from the amplification of reference gene primers. TCRdb's table, derived via immunoSEQ multiplex PCR, lists solely in-frame clones and lacks some. That table gives V, J and clone size, and the DNA gave D and trimming. The sample includes hundreds of thousands of clones, around nine tenths of them seen just once.

Sequenced input: peripheral blood. This sequence originates from a man in his sixties with COVID-19, enrolled during active disease. The V and J genes are TRBV3-1 (or the pseudogene TRBV3-2) and TRBJ2-2; 7 positions match TRBD2. The chain's CDR3 is CASSRTRITGELFF. DNA of the CDR3: TGTGCCAGCAGCCGGACTAGGATCACCGGGGAGCTGTTTTTT.